Given below is one T cell receptor (beta chain) in context. This clonotype has ten or more counts. Its antigen is unknown. No base quality values were provided; no much bigger clone lies one nucleotide off. This record comes from a study of CD8 T cells in ankylosing spondylitis (dated 2017 in TCRdb). Notes on the research overall: The study set out to find disease-linked TCR variants by profiling T cell receptor beta repertoires in ankylosing spondylitis patients and healthy donors. In total, the full study cohort was made up of 108 healthy donors and 25 to 30 ankylosing spondylitis patients. Samples of peripheral blood were taken, and for ankylosing spondylitis patients, synovial fluid was collected as well.

V and J are trimmed by 6 bases and 5 bases, and the gene matches miss 4 bases of the junction. The CDR3 sequence holds 12 residues, the cysteine and phenylalanine included. Left in the record is the CDR3 DNA by itself, 36 bases read in frame from the first base. Here is what the overall study found, with its caveats: Blood from ankylosing spondylitis patients appeared to be characterized by a TCR beta motif made up of 8 or 9 highly homologous amino acid variants. Some motif variants were previously reported in synovial fluid and blood of reactive arthritis patients, suggesting common disease-initiation mechanisms. The disease-linked clones showed a CD8+ phenotype and occurred at relatively low frequencies in peripheral blood. Significant enrichment of the disease-linked clones was reported in matched synovial fluid samples from ankylosing spondylitis patients.

The sequencing machine was an Illumina HiSeq 2500. TCR beta libraries were prepared by quantitative 5'-RACE with molecular barcodes. On the study's bioinformatics: To identify disease-linked TCR variants, a new computational method was used, one built on a probabilistic model of VDJ rearrangement. TCRdb itself trimmed the public reads at Q25 with fastp, ran MiXCR and retained productive beta chains. All rows with the same CDR3 protein become a single entry with the most common DNA and genes. V and J calls and clone size were set by TCRdb, not the authors. The sample table contains 500,000 to 650,000 distinct CDR3 sequences; only one count was recorded for less than 6% of them. The ten largest make up roughly 3.5% of the sample.

The rearrangement joined TRBV12-3 or TRBV12-4 to TRBJ2-7; TRBD1 fits 7 bases in the junction. The sample comprised blood, either unsorted or a sorted T cell fraction (not recorded which). The sequence was collected from a male donor with ankylosing spondylitis. CDR3 reads: CASRQGFDEQYF. The sequenced DNA is TGTGCCAGCAGACAGGGGTTTGACGAGCAGTACTTC.